The 16 T cell receptor beta chains given below trace back to one sample, sequenced in a study of cytotoxic CD8 clonotypes in ibrutinib-treated CLL. Only in-frame clones appear in the TCRdb table, and some are missing; sequencing was by immunoSEQ multiplex PCR. The sample contains 150,000 or so clones, 70% to 80% of which appear only once. The specimen was PBMCs, collected after 24 months of ibrutinib treatment. The receptors were sampled from a human donor with chronic lymphocytic leukemia.

V is TRBV7-2 and J is TRBJ2-7, with 10 bases matching TRBD1. Germline V gives CDR1 SGHTA, CDR2 FQGNSA. After removal of 5 bases from V and 3 bases from J, the junction contained 7 bases not matched to a gene. The CDR3 sequence is 15 residues long. CDR3 DNA: TGTGCCAGCAGCCGGACCGGGACAGGGGTCTACGAGCAGTACTTC. Its translation: CASSRTGTGVYEQYF. The whole variable domain, filled in from reference TRBV7-2 and TRBJ2-7, reads GAGVSQSPSNKVTEKGKDVELRCDPISGHTALYWYRQSLGQGLEFLIYFQGNSAPDKSGLPSDRFSAERTGGSVSTLTIQRTQQEDSAVYLCASSRTGTGVYEQYFGPGTRLTVT.

This clone has just a few counts. The rearrangement uses TRBV21-1 and TRBJ2-4. TRBV21-1 is shown as a pseudogene. The CDR3 contains 15 residues. The CDR3 sequence: CASSKVRGPKNIQYF. CDR3 in DNA: TGTGCCAGCAGCAAAGTCCGGGGGCCGAAAAACATTCAGTACTTC.

This clone was detected only a few times. The V gene is TRBV9, the J gene TRBJ2-7; D gene unclear. The CDR3 consists of 9 residues. Germline CDR1 SGDLS, CDR2 YYNGEE. V was clipped by 9 bases and J by 4 bases, with 5 bases between them. CDR3 protein: CATQYEQYF. CDR3 DNA: TGTGCCACCCAGTACGAGCAGTACTTC.

The CDR3 region is CASSYVPGPPYEQYF. The CDR3 bases are TGTGCCAGCAGTTACGTGCCGGGGCCGCCCTACGAGCAGTACTTC. The rearrangement links TRBV6-5 to TRBJ2-7; D possibly matches TRBD1 or TRBD2 (5 bases each). CDR1 MNHEY and CDR2 SVGAGI come from the germline V gene. Trimming left V 2 bases short and J 2 bases short, with 13 bases between. The CDR3 runs 15 residues.

The chain links TRBV5-4 to TRBJ2-7; D is uncertain. Germline V lookup: CDR1 SGHNT, CDR2 YYREEE (reference sequence). The CDR3 has 13 amino acids. V lost 0 bases and J 3 bases, leaving 7 bases between the germline ends. The CDR3 region has the DNA TGTGCCAGCAGCTTGGGGGCCCGCTACGAGCAGTACTTC. This sequence encodes CASSLGARYEQYF.

The rearrangement uses TRBV4-1 and TRBJ2-1; 16 bases agree with TRBD2. With 6 bases clipped from V and 9 bases from J, the junction kept 5 bases outside the gene matches. The CDR3 is made up of 15 amino acids. Germline CDR1 reads MGHRA; CDR2 reads YSYEKL. The CDR3 loop is CASSWGLAGGAEQFF. The CDR3, as DNA: TGCGCCAGCAGTTGGGGACTAGCGGGGGGGGCTGAGCAGTTCTTC.

On this clone itself: The junction departs from germline at one end; a sequencing error may be responsible. J is TRBJ1-3 and V is TRBV20-1, with TRBD1 as a possible D gene (6 bases). The CDR3 is 11 amino acids. Per the germline V gene, CDR1 is DFQATT and CDR2 is SNEGSKA (reference sequence). CDR3 protein: CSARDSGGDLF. As DNA, the CDR3 is TGCAGTGCTAGAGATAGCGGGGGCGATTTGTTT.

The CDR3 sequence: CASSWGMTEAFF. The CDR3 DNA sequence: TGCGCCAGCAGCTGGGGGATGACTGAAGCTTTCTTT. The chain carries TRBV5-1 and TRBJ1-1, with D maybe TRBD1 (5 bases). The CDR3 has 12 residues. CDR1 SGHRS and CDR2 YFSETQ come from the germline V gene. V was clipped by 3 bases and J by 5 bases, with 8 bases between them.

V usage is TRBV28 and J usage is TRBJ2-7; TRBD2 agrees at 10 bases. The germline V gene has CDR1 MDHEN and CDR2 SYDVKM. The V and J ends lost 3 bases and 2 bases, in that order; junction bases with no gene match: 7. The CDR3 has 16 residues. The CDR3 DNA is TGTGCCAGCAGTTTTACACTAGCGGGACTCACCTACGAGCAGTACTTC. As protein: CASSFTLAGLTYEQYF.

This clone has only one observation. V usage is TRBV5-1 and J usage is TRBJ2-3, with 12 bases fitting TRBD2. V shed 4 bases and J 5 bases; nucleotides not matched to a gene: 2. Germline V gene data show CDR1 as SGHRS and CDR2 as YFSETQ. CDR3 length: 14 amino acids. CDR3 in amino acids: CASSPGLAGDTQYF. As DNA, the CDR3 is TGCGCCAGCAGCCCGGGACTAGCGGGAGATACGCAGTATTTT.

The genes are TRBV6-5 and TRBJ2-1; no clear D. Deletions cut 6 bases from V and 0 bases from J, with 6 bases between. The CDR3 spans 13 residues. CDR1 and CDR2 from the germline V gene are MNHEY and SVGAGI. This CDR3 reads CASRQNSYNEQFF. For the CDR3, the DNA is TGTGCCAGCAGGCAGAACTCCTACAATGAGCAGTTCTTC.

The rearrangement links TRBV27 to TRBJ1-4; D perhaps matches TRBD1 (6 bases). The V end lost 4 bases, the J end lost 10 bases, and 19 bases lay between the germline ends. Germline CDR1 MNHEY, CDR2 SMNVEV (reference sequence). The length of the CDR3 is 15 residues. The CDR3 bases are TGTGCCAGCAGTTCCCCCCCAGGGGCCGGAGGAAAACTGTTTTTT. Translated: CASSSPPGAGGKLFF.

This chain joins TRBV6-1 and TRBJ2-5, with a tentative D call TRBD2 (7 bases). V lost 4 bases and J 5 bases, leaving 17 bases between the germline ends. This CDR3 is 15 amino acids long. In germline, CDR1 is MNHNS, CDR2 SASEGT. CDR3 region: CASSARTAGRETQYF. CDR3 sequence (DNA): TGTGCCAGCAGTGCACGGACAGCGGGGCGGGAGACCCAGTACTTC.

The chain recombines TRBV5-1 with TRBJ2-1, with TRBD1 identical over 7 bases. With 4 bases clipped from V and 4 bases from J, the junction kept 5 bases outside the gene matches. Germline V gives CDR1 SGHRS, CDR2 YFSETQ. This CDR3 is built from 14 residues. CDR3 in amino acids: CASSPGQEYNEQFF. The CDR3 DNA reads TGCGCCAGCAGCCCTGGACAGGAATACAATGAGCAGTTCTTC.

The chain uses TRBV7-7 and TRBJ2-3; tentatively, D is TRBD1 (6 bases). Per the germline V gene, CDR1 is SSHAT and CDR2 is FNYEAQ (reference sequence). Trimming left V 2 bases short and J 4 bases short, with 13 bases between. This CDR3 has 15 residues. The CDR3 nucleotides are TGTGCCAGCAGCTTAACGGGGCAGGGGTCAGATACGCAGTATTTT. Translating it yields CASSLTGQGSDTQYF.

V is TRBV12-5 and J is TRBJ2-3, with 7 bases matching TRBD1. The germline CDR1 and CDR2 sequences are LGHNT and FRNRAP. V was pared by 1 base and J by 4 bases, with 8 bases of the junction left unmatched. CDR3 size: 16 residues. CDR3 in amino acids: CASGLGAGTGADTQYF. CDR3 in DNA: TGTGCTAGTGGTTTGGGGGCGGGCACAGGGGCAGATACGCAGTATTTT.